The 24 T cell receptor beta chains in this list originate from one sample, sequenced in a study of vaccination and CD4 T cells after COVID-19. No antigen is known for these receptors. Indicated time point: late sampling 161 to 241 days after vaccination in a few convalescent patients. The treatment is: roughly 10-day PBMC culture with coronavirus spike peptide pools or control peptides (ViraFEST assay). Oncomine TCR Beta short-read sequencing was applied to DNA from cultured CD4+ T cells. TCRdb ran MiXCR on the PCR reads and lists one entry per CDR3 protein. The table shows 20,000 to 25,000 distinct CDR3 sequences, with 45% to 55% occurring only once. Sequenced material: CD4+ T cells from blood, cultured in vitro, taken about 7 months after SARS-CoV-2 vaccination. The source of these receptors is a human donor who had recovered from COVID-19.

The CDR3 loop reads CASSSPGLARAGEQYF. CDR3 coding DNA: TGTGCCAGCAGTTCACCCGGACTAGCGAGGGCTGGCGAGCAGTACTTC. The gene calls are TRBV28 and TRBJ2-7, with TRBD2 matching over 9 bases. Germline-derived CDR1 and CDR2 are MDHEN and SYDVKM. Trimming removed 4 bases from V and 6 bases from J; junction bases left unmatched: 13. The CDR3 spans 16 residues. The full variable domain, with the rest looked up from reference TRBV28 and TRBJ2-7, is DVKVTQSSRYLVKRTGEKVFLECVQDMDHENMFWYRQDPGLGLRLIYFSYDVKMKEKGDIPEGYSVSREKKERFSLILESASTNQTSMYLCASSSPGLARAGEQYFGPGTRLTVT.

This clonotype was picked up a small number of times. The genes are TRBV14 and TRBJ1-1; D uncertain. Germline CDR1 is SGHDN and CDR2 is FVKESK. This CDR3 region has 11 residues. V was cut by 1 base and J by 11 bases, with 8 bases left in between. CDR3 nucleotide sequence: TGTGCCAGCAGCCAAGCATCCGCGGCTTTCTTT. Amino acids: CASSQASAAFF.

This chain joins TRBV7-3 and TRBJ2-5; 9 bases are a match to TRBD1. The CDR3 is made up of 17 amino acids. Trimming removed 5 bases from V and 0 bases from J; junction bases left unmatched: 10. Germline loops: CDR1 SGHTA, CDR2 FQGTGA. CDR3 amino acids: CASSPGQGITYQETQYF. The CDR3 coding sequence is TGTGCCAGCAGCCCGGGACAGGGAATCACTTACCAAGAGACCCAGTACTTC.

This clonotype has a single count. Only one base separates this from a far larger clonotype, so it likely reflects a read error. The chain carries TRBV7-3 and TRBJ1-1; no clear D. Trimming stripped 1 base from V and 1 base from J, with 4 bases between. The CDR3 contains 13 residues. The germline CDR1 and CDR2 sequences are SGHTA and FQGTGA. CDR3 sequence: CASSLNRNTEAFF. As DNA, the CDR3 is TGTGCCAGCAGCTTAAACAGGAACACTGAAGCTTTCTTT.

The chain is built from TRBV7-9 and TRBJ1-5; no definite D call. With 1 base removed from V and 7 bases from J, the gap between germline ends came to 8 bases. The CDR3 length is 13 residues. Germline-derived CDR1 and CDR2 are SEHNR and FQNEAQ (reference sequence). The CDR3 DNA sequence: TGTGCCAGCAGCTTAGGGCAGGAACAGCCCCAGCATTTT. As protein: CASSLGQEQPQHF.

The chain links TRBV6-2 or TRBV6-3 to TRBJ2-6, with TRBD2 matching over 10 bases. This CDR3 comprises 17 residues. V lost 4 bases and J lost 0; bases outside the gene matches: 3. Germline assignment: CDR1 MNHEY and CDR2 SVGEGT. This CDR3 is CASSSLAGSSGANVLTF. The DNA of the CDR3 is TGTGCCAGCAGTTCACTAGCGGGATCCTCTGGGGCCAACGTCCTGACTTTC.

This clonotype showed up just a few times. The chain uses TRBV27 and TRBJ2-2; TRBD1 aligns across 8 bases. Germline V CDR1 and CDR2: MNHEY, SMNVEV (reference sequence). CDR3 length: 17 residues. Trimming cost V 5 bases and J 6 bases; bases outside gene matches: 14. The chain's CDR3 is CASSIRTGQGMAGELFF. CDR3 in DNA: TGTGCCAGCAGTATCAGGACAGGACAGGGAATGGCCGGGGAGCTGTTTTTT.

The chain joins TRBV20-1 to TRBJ1-6; TRBD1 might be the D (6 bases). Trimming cost V 4 bases and J 11 bases, with 12 bases left between them. The CDR3 loop spans 12 amino acids. CDR1 and CDR2 from the germline V gene are DFQATT and SNEGSKA (reference sequence). The CDR3 DNA reads TGCAGTGCTACGCAGGGGCTAACACCCCTCCACTTT. Its translation is CSATQGLTPLHF.

In its sample, this clonotype was seen a few times. The chain carries TRBV6-5 and TRBJ2-5; 7 bases match TRBD1. The CDR3 has 15 residues. V was clipped by 2 bases and J by 5 bases; unmatched bases: 8. Per germline, CDR1 MNHEY and CDR2 SVGAGI. The CDR3 nucleotides read TGTGCCAGCAGTTACCGGGCGACAGGGTTGGAGACCCAGTACTTC. Its translation is CASSYRATGLETQYF.

The rearrangement links TRBV20-1 to TRBJ2-4; TRBD1 matches 8 bases. Germline lookup yields CDR1 DFQATT and CDR2 SNEGSKA (reference sequence). This CDR3 has 15 amino acids. Trimming removed 2 bases from V and 7 bases from J; junction bases left unmatched: 10. CDR3 region: CSARRTGLTVNIQYF. The CDR3 coding sequence is TGCAGTGCTAGAAGGACAGGGCTAACGGTGAACATTCAGTACTTC.

This clonotype showed up just a few times. A junction end diverges from the germline sequence, so it may reflect a read error. V gene TRBV7-6 combines with J gene TRBJ2-5; unclear D gene. The CDR3 runs 13 residues. Per germline, CDR1 SGHVS and CDR2 FNYEAQ. The CDR3 here is CASSIGPKETQYF. CDR3 nucleotide sequence: TGTGCTAGCAGCATAGGGCCTAAAGAGACCCAGTACTTC.

This chain's CDR3 is CASRETRQGFYEQYF. DNA of the CDR3: TGTGCCAGCCGCGAAACCCGTCAGGGTTTCTACGAGCAGTACTTC. This chain connects TRBV6-1 to TRBJ2-7; possibly TRBD1 for D (5 bases). The CDR3 covers 15 residues. Trimming shortened V by 8 bases and J by 3 bases, and 20 bases separated the two germline ends. Germline V gives CDR1 MNHNS, CDR2 SASEGT.

The rearrangement links TRBV5-4 to TRBJ2-5; the D is unclear. The CDR3 consists of 14 residues. Germline CDR1 reads SGHNT; CDR2 reads YYREEE (reference sequence). Trimming removed 3 bases at V and 2 bases at J, with 11 bases between. The CDR3: CASSWYGRQETQYF. In DNA, the CDR3 is TGTGCCAGCAGCTGGTACGGACGTCAAGAGACCCAGTACTTC.

J is TRBJ2-7 and V is TRBV20-1, with D perhaps being TRBD1 or TRBD2 (6 bases each). Germline lookup yields CDR1 DFQATT and CDR2 SNEGSKA (reference sequence). V lost 1 base and J 6 bases, leaving 13 bases between the germline ends. This CDR3 contains 13 residues. The chain's CDR3 is CSARAPQGGEQYF. The CDR3 DNA is TGCAGTGCTAGAGCCCCACAGGGAGGCGAGCAGTACTTC.

The rearrangement uses TRBV6-1 and TRBJ2-5; no reliable D call. CDR1 and CDR2 from the germline V gene are MNHNS and SASEGT. V lost 7 bases and J 2 bases, leaving 11 bases between the germline ends. There are 13 residues in the CDR3. CDR3 sequence reads: CASIYSTQETQYF. The CDR3 region has the DNA TGTGCCAGCATCTATAGCACTCAAGAGACCCAGTACTTC.

This chain links TRBV29-1 with TRBJ1-2; the D gene is possibly TRBD1 (6 bases). The CDR3 length is 11 residues. CDR1 and CDR2 (germline): SQVTM, ANQGSEA. The V gene lost 6 bases and the J gene lost 6 bases, with 11 bases spanning the gap. The CDR3: CSVSQGHGYTF. The DNA for the CDR3 is TGCAGCGTGAGCCAGGGGCATGGCTACACCTTC.

This chain links TRBV6-1 with TRBJ2-1; tentative D call: TRBD1 (5 bases). The CDR3 has 14 residues. V shed 10 bases and J shed 4 bases, with 17 bases lying between them. Germline V gives CDR1 MNHNS, CDR2 SASEGT. CDR3 sequence: CAIAKTDNYNEQFF. In DNA form, the CDR3 reads TGTGCCATCGCTAAGACAGATAATTACAATGAGCAGTTCTTC.

The CDR3 spells CASSLLTMGLGADTQYF. CDR3 nucleotide sequence: TGTGCCAGCAGTTTATTGACGATGGGACTTGGGGCAGATACGCAGTATTTT. The rearrangement uses TRBV27 and TRBJ2-3; D possibly corresponds to TRBD2 (6 bases). The CDR3 consists of 17 residues. Trimming removed 1 base at V and 4 bases at J, with 18 bases between. Germline V gives CDR1 MNHEY, CDR2 SMNVEV (reference sequence).

Here the CDR3 DNA reads TGTGCCAGCGTTGGGGGGTTGGAGCAGTTCTTC. Translating gives CASVGGLEQFF. J is TRBJ2-1 and V is TRBV6-1; D may be TRBD2 (6 bases). The length of the CDR3 is 11 residues. The V end was cut by 8 bases, the J end by 10 bases, with 12 bases between. Germline CDR1 reads MNHNS; CDR2 reads SASEGT.

This clonotype was detected only a few times. This rearrangement joins TRBV20-1 to TRBJ2-7, with TRBD1 matching 7 bases. CDR1 and CDR2 from the germline V gene are DFQATT and SNEGSKA (reference sequence). This CDR3 contains 13 residues. With 5 bases clipped from V and 3 bases from J, the junction kept 7 bases outside the gene matches. The CDR3 DNA sequence: TGCAGTGCTCAAAAGACAGGGTTCTACGAGCAGTACTTC. This gives the protein CSAQKTGFYEQYF.

This sequence joins TRBV10-3 and TRBJ2-5, with 7 bases aligning to TRBD1. Germline values: CDR1 ENHRY, CDR2 SYGVKD. The CDR3 has 14 residues. V shed 4 bases and J 3 bases; nucleotides not matched to a gene: 5. The CDR3 DNA sequence: TGTGCCATCAGTGTGTCCGGGACAGAAGAGACCCAGTACTTC. Protein product: CAISVSGTEETQYF.

The chain links TRBV6-2 or TRBV6-3 to TRBJ1-2, with 8 bases aligning to TRBD1. The trim removed 6 bases at V and 7 bases at J, leaving 10 bases unmatched. The CDR3 totals 14 residues. Germline V gene data show CDR1 as MNHEY and CDR2 as SVGEGT. CDR3 sequence reads: CASSSRTGFGGYTF. In DNA, the CDR3 is TGTGCCAGCAGCTCCCGGACAGGGTTCGGTGGCTACACCTTC.

This clonotype was found a few times. This chain joins TRBV10-3 and TRBJ1-5; D gene ambiguous. The V end lost 6 bases, the J end lost 6 bases, and 12 bases lay between the germline ends. CDR3 length equals 13 residues. The germline V gene encodes CDR1 ENHRY and CDR2 SYGVKD. CDR3 amino acids: CAISPPFGQPQHF. The CDR3 bases are TGTGCCATCAGCCCCCCTTTTGGTCAGCCCCAGCATTTT.

The V and J genes are TRBV20-1 and TRBJ2-5; perhaps TRBD2 as D (7 bases). Trimming shortened V by 1 base and J by 0 bases, and 18 bases separated the two germline ends. The germline V gene encodes CDR1 DFQATT and CDR2 SNEGSKA (reference sequence). The CDR3 extends over 17 amino acids. The CDR3 DNA reads TGCAGTGCTAGAGTGTGGGGGTGGGAGGGGGACCAAGAGACCCAGTACTTC. Encoded protein: CSARVWGWEGDQETQYF.